This entry lists 15 T cell receptor beta chains sequenced from one sample in a study of OX40 agonist ivuxolimab in advanced cancers. Sequenced by immunoSEQ multiplex PCR; TCRdb stores in-frame clones only, minus some. Among over 55,000 clones listed, 91% were seen once. The material was CD4+ or CD8+ T cells sorted from blood, obtained in a trial of the OX40 agonist ivuxolimab. The receptors originated from an adult with an advanced solid tumor such as melanoma, head and neck, liver or kidney cancer.

CDR3 residues: CASSLAGGTDTQYF. The CDR3 bases are TGTGCCAGCAGCTTAGCCGGGGGCACAGATACGCAGTATTTT. The chain carries TRBV13 and TRBJ2-3; the D gene is possibly TRBD2 (5 bases). From germline, CDR1 is PRHDT and CDR2 FYEKMQ (reference sequence). V lost 1 base to trimming and J lost 1 base, with 6 bases between them. The CDR3 consists of 14 residues. Full variable domain (remainder filled in from reference TRBV13 and TRBJ2-3): AAGVIQSPRHLIKEKRETATLKCYPIPRHDTVYWYQQGPGQDPQFLISFYEKMQSDKGSIPDRFSAQQFSDYHSELNMSSLELGDSALYFCASSLAGGTDTQYFGPGTRLTVL.

The chain uses TRBV10-3 and TRBJ2-5; D possibly corresponds to TRBD1 (6 bases). The CDR3 has 13 amino acids. The germline V gene has CDR1 ENHRY and CDR2 SYGVKD. Trimming took off 10 bases at V and 3 bases at J, with 15 bases between the two ends. Here the CDR3 reads CATGRDKKETQYF. The CDR3 region has the DNA TGTGCCACAGGTCGGGACAAAAAAGAGACCCAGTACTTC.

The chain recombines TRBV7-3 with TRBJ2-7, with TRBD2 matching over 11 bases. The germline V gene encodes CDR1 SGHTA and CDR2 FQGTGA. V dropped 8 bases and J dropped 7; count of bases not matched to a gene: 13. The CDR3 runs 15 residues. CDR3 sequence (DNA): TGTGCCAGCTCCTCAAAGGCTAGCGGGAGGAGTGAGCAGTACTTC. As protein: CASSSKASGRSEQYF.

The CDR3 is CASSLPGQGTYEQYF. The CDR3 nucleotides are TGTGCCAGCAGCTTGCCCGGACAGGGTACCTACGAGCAGTACTTC. This chain uses TRBV5-6 with TRBJ2-7, with 8 nucleotides matching TRBD1. Germline assignment: CDR1 SGHDT and CDR2 YYEEEE. The CDR3 consists of 15 residues. Trimming cost V 1 base and J 2 bases; bases outside gene matches: 5.

This rearrangement joins TRBV6-5 to TRBJ1-1; 8 nucleotides align to TRBD1. V trimming: 2 bases; J trimming: 5 bases; junction bases outside the gene matches: 4. The CDR3 loop spans 14 amino acids. Germline assignment: CDR1 MNHEY and CDR2 SVGAGI. CDR3 amino acids: CASSYRQGRTEAFF. The CDR3 bases are TGTGCCAGCAGTTACCGACAGGGGCGGACTGAAGCTTTCTTT.

The chain couples TRBV19 to TRBJ2-1; the match to TRBD2 covers 10 bases. Germline V gives CDR1 LNHDA, CDR2 SQIVND (reference sequence). This CDR3 comprises 15 residues. J was trimmed by 9 bases and V by 5 bases; bases with no gene match: 10. The chain's CDR3 is CASSWAASGSREQFF. CDR3 DNA: TGTGCCAGTAGTTGGGCGGCTAGCGGGAGTCGTGAGCAGTTCTTC.

V is TRBV21-1 and J is TRBJ1-2. TRBV21-1 is flagged as a pseudogene. This CDR3 has 13 amino acids. The CDR3, as DNA: TGTGCCAGCAGCCTTAGGGGAGTCTATGGCTACACCTTC. Translation gives CASSLRGVYGYTF.

V gene TRBV5-6 combines with J gene TRBJ2-5; 8 bases agree with TRBD1. V dropped 3 bases and J dropped 5; count of bases not matched to a gene: 6. Germline CDR1 reads SGHDT; CDR2 reads YYEEEE. The CDR3 contains 14 residues. The CDR3 DNA is TGTGCCAGCAGCTCTGGACAGGGCGGCGAGACCCAGTACTTC. Amino acid sequence: CASSSGQGGETQYF.

The chain has TRBV7-3 and TRBJ2-1; 8 bases agree with TRBD2. Germline loops: CDR1 SGHTA, CDR2 FQGTGA. Trimming took 3 bases from V and 5 from J; bases not matched to a gene: 6. The CDR3 runs 15 residues. The CDR3, as DNA: TGTGCCAGCAGCTTGGGGACTAGTTCCCACAATGAGCAGTTCTTC. This gives the protein CASSLGTSSHNEQFF.

The DNA of the CDR3 is TGTGCCAGTAGTACCCCGACAGGCCGCTATGGCTACACCTTC. Translation gives CASSTPTGRYGYTF. The rearrangement joins TRBV19 to TRBJ1-2; a weak D match, TRBD1 (6 bases). The CDR3 is made up of 14 amino acids. Germline loops: CDR1 LNHDA, CDR2 SQIVND (reference sequence). Trimming stripped 4 bases from V and 4 bases from J, with 13 bases between. Full variable domain (outside the CDR3, taken from reference TRBV19 and TRBJ1-2): DGGITQSPKYLFRKEGQNVTLSCEQNLNHDAMYWYRQDPGQGLRLIYYSQIVNDFQKGDIAEGYSVSREKKESFPLTVTSAQKNPTAFYLCASSTPTGRYGYTFGSGTRLTVV.

J is TRBJ2-7 and V is TRBV30; 9 positions agree with TRBD1. Trimming removed 2 bases from V and 6 bases from J; junction bases left unmatched: 8. The CDR3 is 14 amino acids. The germline V gene has CDR1 GTSNPN and CDR2 SVGIG (reference sequence). The CDR3 is CAWSPGQGLLEQYF. CDR3 coding DNA: TGTGCCTGGAGTCCGGGACAGGGACTGCTCGAGCAGTACTTC.

The CDR3 coding sequence is TGTGCCAGCAGTCAAGGCCCTACTTCTACCTATGAGCAGTTCTTC. This encodes CASSQGPTSTYEQFF. This rearrangement joins TRBV5-5 to TRBJ2-1, with unresolved D. V was clipped by 5 bases and J by 8 bases, with 20 bases between them. CDR1 and CDR2 (germline): SGHKS, YYEKEE (reference sequence). This CDR3 region has 15 residues.

The chain is built from TRBV27 and TRBJ2-1; perhaps TRBD2 as D (6 bases). CDR3 length: 14 residues. Looked up from germline, CDR1 is MNHEY and CDR2 is SMNVEV (reference sequence). V was clipped by 10 bases and J by 2 bases, with 15 bases between them. The CDR3 reads CAKKTSRAYNEQFF. The CDR3 bases are TGTGCCAAAAAAACTAGCAGAGCCTACAATGAGCAGTTCTTC.

V is TRBV6-6 and J is TRBJ2-1, with no clear D. From germline, CDR1 is MNHNY and CDR2 SVGAGI (reference sequence). Trimming removed 0 bases from V and 7 bases from J, with 10 bases in between. The CDR3 is made up of 14 amino acids. The CDR3 loop reads CASSYSGSLNEQFF. As DNA, the CDR3 is TGTGCCAGCAGTTACTCGGGATCTTTAAATGAGCAGTTCTTC.

This sequence joins TRBV7-9 and TRBJ2-5; 9 nucleotides agree with TRBD2. In germline, CDR1 is SEHNR, CDR2 FQNEAQ (reference sequence). V was clipped by 2 bases and J by 4 bases; unmatched bases: 8. CDR3 length: 16 amino acids. The CDR3 loop is CASSLPPGLAAETQYF. The CDR3, as DNA: TGTGCCAGCAGCTTACCCCCGGGACTAGCCGCAGAGACCCAGTACTTC.